The clone carrying this T cell receptor beta chain was observed a single time. This CDR3 has 15 residues. Germline V gene data show CDR1 as SQVTM and CDR2 as ANQGSEA. V lost 5 bases to trimming and J lost 10 bases, with 23 bases between them. The data originate from a study of blood T cell repertoires in COVID-19. Study overall: Samples representing acute and convalescent COVID-19 were sourced from the United States, Italy and Spain.

Measured with immunoSEQ multiplex PCR; TCRdb has only the in-frame clones, and not every one. The sample consists of roughly 260,000 clones, roughly 86% of them appearing once. This TCR was recovered from a woman between 45 and 60 years old with acute or convalescent COVID-19. The sequenced sample consisted of peripheral blood. The V call is TRBV29-1, the J call TRBJ1-4; weak D call: TRBD1 (5 bases). CDR3 loop: CSVWGGEAPGRKLFF. CDR3 nucleotides: TGCAGCGTTTGGGGGGGGGAAGCCCCGGGAAGAAAACTGTTTTTT. The full variable domain, rest sourced from reference TRBV29-1 and TRBJ1-4, is SAVISQKPSRDICQRGTSLTIQCQVDSQVTMMFWYRQQPGQSLTLIATANQGSEATYESGFVIDKFPISRPNLTFSTLTVSNMSPEDSSIYLCSVWGGEAPGRKLFFGSGTQLSVL.